This T cell receptor beta chain was captured by sequencing in a study of multiple sclerosis patients with progressive multifocal leukoencephalopathy. Study-wide results and caveats: No common TRBV or TRBJ usage or pairing appeared at PML. Lower normalized Shannon entropy suggested reduced TRB diversity in most PML patients. Findings may reflect JC virus infection or just general immunocompromise. Expanded clones at PML onset predated and persisted through natalizumab therapy.

As to this clone: Its antigen remains unidentified.

Produced via immunoSEQ multiplex PCR; TCRdb's table is partial and in-frame only. The sample consists of 25,000 to 30,000 clones, nearly 90% of them appearing once. The germline gives CDR1 SGHDT, CDR2 YYEEEE. The CDR3 is 16 residues long. V was pared by 0 bases and J by 10 bases, with 12 bases of the junction left unmatched. The time point here: about six months of natalizumab therapy. The gene calls are TRBV5-6 and TRBJ1-1, with 10 positions matching TRBD1. The sample consisted of PBMCs, taken from a patient treated with natalizumab. This TCR was recovered from a human donor with multiple sclerosis. CDR3 protein: CASSLEGQGVSIGAFF. CDR3 in DNA: TGTGCCAGCAGCTTGGAAGGACAGGGGGTATCAATAGGAGCTTTCTTT. The full variable domain, completed using reference TRBV5-6 and TRBJ1-1, is DAGVTQSPTHLIKTRGQQVTLRCSPKSGHDTVSWYQQALGQGPQFIFQYYEEEERQRGNFPDRFSGHQFPNYSSELNVNALLLGDSALYLCASSLEGQGVSIGAFFGQGTRLTVV.